The next 12 T cell receptor beta chains were all read from a single sample in a study of blood T cell repertoires in COVID-19. Repertoires were generated with immunoSEQ multiplex PCR, while TCRdb's copy carries only in-frame clones and drops some. The data show some 290,000 clones, with around 92% seen just once and roughly a tenth held by the top ten. The sequencing sample was made of PBMCs or T cells enriched from blood (not recorded which). The receptors were sampled from a woman under 40 who had recovered from COVID-19.

A few counts support this clone. The chain carries TRBV4-1 and TRBJ2-1; 8 bases agree with TRBD1. V shed 0 bases and J 6 bases; nucleotides not matched to a gene: 10. Germline lookup yields CDR1 MGHRA and CDR2 YSYEKL. This CDR3 spans 17 amino acids. This CDR3 reads CASSQDPSDRVGNEQFF. DNA of the CDR3: TGCGCCAGCAGCCAAGATCCCTCGGACAGGGTCGGCAATGAGCAGTTCTTC.

This rearrangement joins TRBV6-5 to TRBJ1-1; the D is unclear. The length of the CDR3 is 16 residues. Germline lookup yields CDR1 MNHEY and CDR2 SVGAGI. V shed 0 bases and J shed 0 bases, with 11 bases lying between them. The CDR3 bases are TGTGCCAGCAGTTACTCGGGCGCGTTTATGAACACTGAAGCTTTCTTT. Translating it yields CASSYSGAFMNTEAFF.

The CDR3 region is CASSLRESYEQYF. Here the CDR3 DNA reads TGTGCCAGCAGTTTGCGAGAATCCTACGAGCAGTACTTC. The chain joins TRBV27 to TRBJ2-7; D is uncertain. Germline V lookup: CDR1 MNHEY, CDR2 SMNVEV (reference sequence). V shed 3 bases and J shed 1 base, with 7 bases lying between them. This CDR3 is 13 amino acids long.

This chain uses TRBV7-2 with TRBJ2-7; 7 positions match TRBD2. The germline V gene encodes CDR1 SGHTA and CDR2 FQGNSA. Germline trimming cut 5 bases from V and 4 bases from J; bases unmatched to any gene: 11. The CDR3 extends over 15 amino acids. Here the CDR3 DNA reads TGTGCCAGCAGCCTATCCTCTAGCGGAGGGTACGAGCAGTACTTC. It yields the protein CASSLSSSGGYEQYF.

The genes are TRBV12-5 and TRBJ1-1; D gene uncertain. This CDR3 has 12 amino acids. V lost 4 bases and J 4 bases, leaving 7 bases between the germline ends. Germline lookup yields CDR1 LGHNT and CDR2 FRNRAP. CDR3 coding DNA: TGTGCTAGTGGTTACGGCGGCACTGAAGCTTTCTTT. This sequence encodes CASGYGGTEAFF.

The genes are TRBV6-5 and TRBJ2-2; D is unclear. The CDR3 contains 11 residues. V lost 7 bases and J lost 7, with 7 bases in between. CDR1 is MNHEY and CDR2 is SVGAGI in the germline V gene. CDR3 in DNA: TGTGCCAGCAATTCCGGCGGGGAGCTGTTTTTT. Translated: CASNSGGELFF.

The chain joins TRBV7-9 to TRBJ2-1; 8 bases fit TRBD2. Germline values: CDR1 SEHNR, CDR2 FQNEAQ (reference sequence). The CDR3 totals 16 residues. V was clipped by 5 bases and J by 8 bases; unmatched bases: 14. This chain's CDR3 is CASSPAGAGVLDEQFF. DNA of the CDR3: TGTGCCAGCAGCCCAGCGGGAGCAGGGGTACTTGATGAGCAGTTCTTC.

This clone has more than one count but fewer than ten. V and J are TRBV7-2 and TRBJ1-5; D might be TRBD1 (5 bases). V was clipped by 5 bases and J by 6 bases, with 17 bases between them. This CDR3 has 15 amino acids. Germline loops: CDR1 SGHTA, CDR2 FQGNSA. The CDR3 region is CASSAGPTGFQPQHF. The CDR3 DNA reads as TGTGCCAGCAGCGCAGGGCCGACGGGCTTTCAGCCCCAGCATTTT.

This chain joins TRBV9 and TRBJ1-2; 8 nucleotides match TRBD1. V gave up 3 bases and J gave up 4 bases; unmatched junction bases: 5. Germline lookup yields CDR1 SGDLS and CDR2 YYNGEE. This CDR3 comprises 14 residues. The CDR3 DNA reads as TGTGCCAGCAGCGACGGGACAGGTTTCTATGGCTACACCTTC. It is translated as CASSDGTGFYGYTF.

V gene TRBV7-2 combines with J gene TRBJ2-7; D might be TRBD1 (7 bases). V dropped 0 bases and J dropped 7 bases, with 16 bases sitting between them. The length of the CDR3 is 15 residues. Germline V gives CDR1 SGHTA, CDR2 FQGNSA. This chain's CDR3 is CASSLARGPGGEQYF. CDR3 DNA: TGTGCCAGCAGCTTAGCGCGAGGCCCAGGGGGGGAGCAGTACTTC. Complete variable domain (other parts from reference TRBV7-2 and TRBJ2-7): GAGVSQSPSNKVTEKGKDVELRCDPISGHTALYWYRQSLGQGLEFLIYFQGNSAPDKSGLPSDRFSAERTGGSVSTLTIQRTQQEDSAVYLCASSLARGPGGEQYFGPGTRLTVT.

The chain couples TRBV30 to TRBJ2-3; 9 bases map to TRBD2. After removal of 0 bases from V and 0 bases from J, the junction contained 4 bases not matched to a gene. The CDR3 extends over 16 amino acids. Germline values: CDR1 GTSNPN, CDR2 SVGIG (reference sequence). This CDR3 reads CAWSVGLAGSTDTQYF. The CDR3 DNA follows: TGTGCCTGGAGTGTAGGGCTAGCGGGAAGCACAGATACGCAGTATTTT. Looking up the rest from reference TRBV30 and TRBJ2-3 gives the full variable domain: SQTIHQWPATLVQPVGSPLSLECTVEGTSNPNLYWYRQAAGRGLQLLFYSVGIGQISSEVPQNLSASRPQDRQFILSSKKLLLSDSGFYLCAWSVGLAGSTDTQYFGPGTRLTVL.

The CDR3 DNA is TGTGCCAGCAGTGAAGGGTACAAGAACACCGGGGAGCTGTTTTTT. Translation: CASSEGYKNTGELFF. V usage is TRBV2 and J usage is TRBJ2-2, with D hard to call. Trimming shortened V by 1 base and J by 1 base, and 7 bases separated the two germline ends. From germline, CDR1 is SNHLY and CDR2 FYNNEI. There are 15 residues in the CDR3.